A single sample is the source of the 2 T cell receptor beta chains below, sequenced in a study of T-cell reconstitution after alpha-beta-depleted transplantation in children. The library targeted TCRbeta and was prepared with unique molecular identifiers. Each CDR3 protein gets one entry after TCRdb re-called the PCR reads with MiXCR. Seen here are hundreds of thousands of distinct CDR3 sequences, around 12% observed once, and the top ten hold approximately 2.9%. The sample here was PBMCs from the stem cell graft donor, taken from the stem cell graft. Receptor source: a human donor who donated a stem cell graft to a child with acute lymphoblastic leukemia.

This clonotype was detected ten times or more. The chain recombines TRBV5-5 with TRBJ2-1; 11 bases match TRBD2. The CDR3 has 16 residues. Per germline, CDR1 SGHKS and CDR2 YYEKEE (reference sequence). V lost 4 bases to trimming and J lost 3 bases; unmatched junction nucleotides: 6. The CDR3 is CASSPPGLAVYNEQFF. CDR3 nucleotides: TGTGCCAGCAGCCCCCCGGGACTAGCGGTCTACAATGAGCAGTTCTTC.

This clonotype was seen ten or more times. The chain uses TRBV11-2 and TRBJ2-2; 12 bases match TRBD2. V lost 1 base to trimming and J lost 4 bases; unmatched junction nucleotides: 1. CDR3 size: 16 residues. Germline V lookup: CDR1 SGHAT, CDR2 FQNNGV. The CDR3: CASSLGLAGVTGELFF. The DNA for the CDR3 is TGTGCCAGCAGCTTAGGACTAGCGGGGGTCACCGGGGAGCTGTTTTTT.